This TCR beta chain was obtained from a study of response to subunit inactivated influenza vaccine. Study-level points and caveats: It was the authors' suggestion that each seasonal influenza vaccination recruits few new T cells.

This clonotype was counted only a few times. Its antigen is not known. One entry per CDR3 protein results from TCRdb running MiXCR on the RT-PCR reads. The table records 530,000 or so distinct CDR3 sequences, 14% of them present only once. Germline lookup yields CDR1 MNHEY and CDR2 SVGEGT. The CDR3 loop spans 13 amino acids. Trimming removed 9 bases from V and 0 bases from J, with 11 bases in between. This clonotype was sampled from a man aged 45 to 65 who received an inactivated influenza vaccine. V gene TRBV6-2 or TRBV6-3 combines with J gene TRBJ1-1; D not certain. Source: PBMCs from blood, taken approximately 12 days after vaccination. The CDR3 loop reads CASFSILNTEAFF. CDR3 coding DNA: TGTGCCAGTTTTTCTATTTTGAACACTGAAGCTTTCTTT.